What follows are 22 T cell receptor beta chains derived from one specimen sequenced in a study of control samples from healthy donors and cancer patients. The assay was immunoSEQ multiplex PCR, and TCRdb's table has in-frame clones only and misses some. This sample carries tens of thousands of clones, about 83% of them seen once, and the ten largest clones take less than 2%. Sequencing was carried out using PBMCs. These receptors were taken from a woman between 40 and 50 years old with lung cancer.

This chain uses TRBV11-2 with TRBJ1-5; D gene uncertain. Trimming cost V 0 bases and J 4 bases, with 10 bases left between them. This CDR3 has 15 residues. Germline assignment: CDR1 SGHAT and CDR2 FQNNGV. CDR3 sequence (DNA): TGTGCCAGCAGCTTAGATCTCGTTGGGAATCAGCCCCAGCATTTT. Protein: CASSLDLVGNQPQHF.

CDR3 residues: CSVAEEGEAFF. In DNA, the CDR3 is TGCAGCGTTGCTGAGGAGGGTGAAGCTTTCTTT. The chain employs TRBV29-1 and TRBJ1-1; D is unresolved. V lost 4 bases and J 7 bases, leaving 10 bases between the germline ends. Looked up from germline, CDR1 is SQVTM and CDR2 is ANQGSEA. This CDR3 is built from 11 residues.

This chain uses TRBV2 with TRBJ1-4; D may be TRBD1 (5 bases). The length of the CDR3 is 19 residues. Trimming cost V 7 bases and J 3 bases, with 27 bases left between them. Germline lookup yields CDR1 SNHLY and CDR2 FYNNEI. The CDR3 region has the DNA TGTGCCAGCATTTCCCTAAAGGCGGCCCGGGGCCCGGCTAATGAAAAACTGTTTTTT. Amino acids: CASISLKAARGPANEKLFF.

CDR3 sequence (DNA): TGCGCCAGCAGCTTGGAGCGGGCACACACAGATACGCAGTATTTT. Its translation is CASSLERAHTDTQYF. The genes are TRBV5-1 and TRBJ2-3, with D possibly TRBD2 on 6 matching bases. V shed 0 bases and J shed 2 bases, with 10 bases lying between them. Germline values: CDR1 SGHRS, CDR2 YFSETQ. The CDR3 sequence is 15 residues long.

V gene TRBV18 combines with J gene TRBJ1-2; D perhaps matches TRBD1 (6 bases). Germline V gene lookup returns CDR1 KGHSH and CDR2 LQKENI. The CDR3 is 16 amino acids. V lost 3 bases to trimming and J lost 4 bases, with 18 bases between them. The CDR3 protein is CASSPYRTVSTYGYTF. CDR3 coding DNA: TGTGCCAGCTCACCCTATCGGACAGTTTCCACCTATGGCTACACCTTC.

The V call is TRBV4-1, the J call TRBJ2-7; TRBD2 aligns across 10 bases. V trimming: 0 bases; J trimming: 7 bases; junction bases outside the gene matches: 6. Germline loops: CDR1 MGHRA, CDR2 YSYEKL. The CDR3 is 15 amino acids. The CDR3 DNA sequence: TGCGCCAGCAGCCAAGATGAGGGGACTAGCGTAGAGCAGTACTTC. Translation gives CASSQDEGTSVEQYF.

This chain joins TRBV6-5 and TRBJ1-4; maybe TRBD1 (5 bases). The CDR3 runs 14 residues. The germline V gene has CDR1 MNHEY and CDR2 SVGAGI. Trimming removed 5 bases at V and 7 bases at J, with 14 bases between. Written as DNA, the CDR3 is TGTGCCAGCAGTAACTTCCAGGGTTCTGAAAAACTGTTTTTT. Translated: CASSNFQGSEKLFF.

This chain joins TRBV6-5 and TRBJ1-5, with D hard to call. Germline assignment: CDR1 MNHEY and CDR2 SVGAGI. The CDR3 sequence is 15 residues long. V was trimmed by 5 bases and J by 0 bases, leaving 11 bases between them. The CDR3 DNA follows: TGTGCCAGCAGTCCCTCCTCTTATAGCAATCAGCCCCAGCATTTT. This codes for CASSPSSYSNQPQHF.

The rearrangement links TRBV6-6 to TRBJ2-5, with D unclear. CDR1 MNHNY and CDR2 SVGAGI come from the germline V gene (reference sequence). The CDR3 runs to 15 residues. V gave up 2 bases and J gave up 5 bases, with 15 bases separating them. The CDR3 protein is CASSYESGARETQYF. Here the CDR3 DNA reads TGTGCCAGCAGTTACGAGTCAGGCGCGCGGGAGACCCAGTACTTC.

The chain carries TRBV12-3 or TRBV12-4 and TRBJ1-2; 9 bases align to TRBD1. The V gene end was trimmed by 6 bases and the J gene end by 8 bases; junction bases not matched to a gene: 4. The CDR3 runs to 12 residues. CDR3 in amino acids: CASSRTGDGYTF. The CDR3 coding sequence is TGTGCCAGCAGCCGGACAGGGGACGGCTACACCTTC.

The rearrangement joins TRBV5-1 to TRBJ1-1; D call uncertain. This CDR3 has 14 residues. Looked up from germline, CDR1 is SGHRS and CDR2 is YFSETQ. V shed 1 base and J shed 1 base, with 8 bases lying between them. CDR3 residues: CASSLNTANTEAFF. The CDR3, as DNA: TGCGCCAGCAGCTTGAATACAGCGAACACTGAAGCTTTCTTT.

This clone has just a few counts. This chain links TRBV30 with TRBJ1-5; D is uncertain. With 4 bases removed from V and 1 base from J, the gap between germline ends came to 11 bases. There are 14 residues in the CDR3. The germline V gene encodes CDR1 GTSNPN and CDR2 SVGIG (reference sequence). The CDR3 protein is CAWTTTGSNQPQHF. Here the CDR3 DNA reads TGTGCCTGGACGACCACGGGGAGCAATCAGCCCCAGCATTTT.

This chain uses TRBV7-2 with TRBJ2-7; no clear D gene. Trimming took off 1 base at V and 3 bases at J, with 7 bases between the two ends. Germline CDR1 reads SGHTA; CDR2 reads FQGNSA. CDR3 length: 13 residues. This chain's CDR3 is CASSLVSGYEQYF. The CDR3 region has the DNA TGTGCCAGCAGCTTAGTGTCCGGCTACGAGCAGTACTTC.

A single count supports this clone. The chain uses TRBV19 and TRBJ1-3; possible D gene TRBD1, 5 bases. CDR1 and CDR2 (germline): LNHDA, SQIVND (reference sequence). This CDR3 is built from 12 residues. Trimming left V 9 bases short and J 1 base short, with 7 bases between. DNA of the CDR3: TGTGCCAGCGGGACTTCTGGAAACACCATATATTTT. Translation: CASGTSGNTIYF.

The chain is built from TRBV5-8 and TRBJ1-6, with no clear D. V gave up 4 bases and J gave up 9 bases, with 8 bases separating them. There are 12 residues in the CDR3. Germline assignment: CDR1 SGHTS and CDR2 YDEGEE. As DNA, the CDR3 is TGTGCCAGCAGCCTAGAAACTTCACCCCTCCACTTT. Translating gives CASSLETSPLHF.

Only a few counts were recorded for this clone. V gene TRBV5-4 combines with J gene TRBJ2-7; 10 bases match TRBD2. The V gene's germline CDR1 is SGHNT and CDR2 YYREEE (reference sequence). With 4 bases clipped from V and 3 bases from J, the junction kept 7 bases outside the gene matches. The CDR3 consists of 15 residues. The CDR3 sequence: CASSTSGVRFYEQYF. The CDR3 coding sequence is TGTGCCAGCAGCACTAGCGGGGTTCGGTTCTACGAGCAGTACTTC.

V gene TRBV11-2 combines with J gene TRBJ2-5, with D unclear. The germline V and J ends were trimmed by 1 base and 5 bases, with 8 bases remaining between them. Germline loops: CDR1 SGHAT, CDR2 FQNNGV. The CDR3 runs to 13 residues. CDR3 nucleotides: TGTGCCAGCAGCTTAGTCCCTGGGGAGACCCAGTACTTC. It encodes CASSLVPGETQYF. Complete variable domain (other parts from reference TRBV11-2 and TRBJ2-5): EAGVAQSPRYKIIEKRQSVAFWCNPISGHATLYWYQQILGQGPKLLIQFQNNGVVDDSQLPKDRFSAERLKGVDSTLKIQPAKLEDSAVYLCASSLVPGETQYFGPGTRLLVL.

V is TRBV5-1 and J is TRBJ2-5, with D unclear. From germline, CDR1 is SGHRS and CDR2 YFSETQ. Trimming took off 0 bases at V and 0 bases at J, with 6 bases between the two ends. This CDR3 has 14 amino acids. The CDR3 nucleotides read TGCGCCAGCAGCTTGGACTCTAACCAAGAGACCCAGTACTTC. Its translation: CASSLDSNQETQYF. Full variable domain (remainder filled in from reference TRBV5-1 and TRBJ2-5): KAGVTQTPRYLIKTRGQQVTLSCSPISGHRSVSWYQQTPGQGLQFLFEYFSETQRNKGNFPGRFSGRQFSNSRSEMNVSTLELGDSALYLCASSLDSNQETQYFGPGTRLLVL.

This clone turned up a few times. The chain links TRBV7-8 to TRBJ2-5; a possible D gene is TRBD2 (5 bases). The CDR3 length is 14 residues. Trimming cost V 1 base and J 5 bases, with 11 bases left between them. CDR1 SGHVS and CDR2 FQNEAQ come from the germline V gene. The CDR3 DNA follows: TGTGCCAGCAGCTTAGGGCGGACTGGGGAGACCCAGTACTTC. Protein sequence: CASSLGRTGETQYF.

This rearrangement joins TRBV30 to TRBJ1-5; D ambiguous. Germline V lookup: CDR1 GTSNPN, CDR2 SVGIG (reference sequence). V lost 1 base and J lost 4, with 14 bases in between. CDR3 length equals 15 residues. CDR3 sequence reads: CAWSDGSSLNQPQHF. CDR3 coding DNA: TGTGCCTGGAGTGACGGCAGCAGCCTAAATCAGCCCCAGCATTTT.

The CDR3 spells CASSFSGNVGNEQFF. Here the CDR3 DNA reads TGTGCCAGCAGCTTTTCGGGGAATGTTGGTAATGAGCAGTTCTTC. The chain links TRBV7-8 to TRBJ2-1, with D possibly matching TRBD2 (5 bases). With 3 bases removed from V and 7 bases from J, the gap between germline ends came to 16 bases. Looked up from germline, CDR1 is SGHVS and CDR2 is FQNEAQ. This CDR3 contains 15 residues.

The table lists this clone with a count of one. The chain carries TRBV7-2 and TRBJ2-7; a weak D match, TRBD1 (6 bases). Germline V lookup: CDR1 SGHTA, CDR2 FQGNSA. Trimming removed 5 bases at V and 5 bases at J, with 16 bases between. The CDR3 is 14 amino acids. CDR3 nucleotide sequence: TGTGCCAGCAGCCCCGACAGGTTACTAAACGAGCAGTACTTC. This translates into CASSPDRLLNEQYF.